In its sample, the clone carrying this T cell receptor (beta chain) was seen a few times. This CDR3 has 14 residues. Germline V gene lookup returns CDR1 SGHAT and CDR2 FQNNGV. Trimming shortened V by 8 bases and J by 2 bases, and 15 bases separated the two germline ends. The sample comes from a study of blood T cell repertoires in COVID-19. Living in about two dozen US areas, the participants were between 18 and 89 years of age. Profiling relied on immunoSEQ multiplex PCR, and the TCRdb table lists in-frame clones only, not all of them. Among some 170,000 clones listed, around 85% were seen once. The sequenced material came from PBMCs or T cells enriched from blood (not recorded which). This chain joins TRBV11-2 and TRBJ2-5; TRBD2 might be the D (6 bases). This sequence originates from a middle-aged man who had recovered from COVID-19. The CDR3 DNA is TGTGCCAGCGGAAATGGGGGGAGTCAAGAGACCCAGTACTTC. Translating gives CASGNGGSQETQYF. Looking up the rest from reference TRBV11-2 and TRBJ2-5 gives the full variable domain: EAGVAQSPRYKIIEKRQSVAFWCNPISGHATLYWYQQILGQGPKLLIQFQNNGVVDDSQLPKDRFSAERLKGVDSTLKIQPAKLEDSAVYLCASGNGGSQETQYFGPGTRLLVL.